Below, 7 T cell receptor beta chains from the same sample are listed, as sequenced in a study of blood T cells in healthy people across ages. Primers used in a second PCR of about 7 to 12 cycles were a sample-barcoded 5' primer and a J-beta primer mix. TCRdb analysed the 5' RACE reads with MiXCR anew, one entry per CDR3 protein. The repertoire holds around 750,000 distinct CDR3 sequences, with about 55% as singletons. Sequencing was carried out using blood. The origin of the receptors is a man aged 80 or over in good health.

The count of this clonotype is one. V and J are TRBV3-1 and TRBJ2-5, with D unclear. This CDR3 has 14 residues. The V end lost 3 bases, the J end lost 7 bases, and 15 bases lay between the germline ends. The germline V gene encodes CDR1 LGHDT and CDR2 YNNKEL (reference sequence). The CDR3 nucleotides are TGTGCCAGCAGCCAGGGGATACTAAGGCCGACCCAGTACTTC. This sequence encodes CASSQGILRPTQYF.

The rearrangement links TRBV20-1 to TRBJ2-7; 11 positions agree with TRBD2. The CDR3 spans 15 residues. J gave up 6 bases and V 6 bases, and 13 bases lay outside the gene matches. Per the germline V gene, CDR1 is DFQATT and CDR2 is SNEGSKA (reference sequence). The CDR3 loop reads CSARTFLAGGTEQYF. The CDR3 nucleotides are TGCAGTGCCCGGACCTTCCTAGCGGGAGGAACCGAGCAGTACTTC.

This clonotype was detected a few times. The genes are TRBV7-8 and TRBJ2-1; TRBD2 agrees at 14 bases. V dropped 4 bases and J dropped 2; count of bases not matched to a gene: 7. The CDR3 consists of 18 residues. CDR1 is SGHVS, CDR2 FQNEAQ, per germline. The CDR3 spells CASSYGTSGGTTYNEQFF. In DNA form, the CDR3 reads TGTGCCAGCAGCTACGGGACTAGCGGGGGTACGACCTACAATGAGCAGTTCTTC.

The CDR3 is CASSMDRGRNQPQHF. CDR3 sequence (DNA): TGTGCCAGCAGTATGGACAGGGGGCGAAATCAGCCCCAGCATTTT. The J gene is TRBJ1-5, the V gene TRBV7-2; 11 nucleotides agree with TRBD1. The length of the CDR3 is 15 residues. Germline V CDR1 and CDR2: SGHTA, FQGNSA. Germline trimming cut 6 bases from V and 4 bases from J; bases unmatched to any gene: 5.

As regards this clonotype: One end of the junction is discordant with germline, which a read error may explain. This rearrangement joins TRBV2 to TRBJ2-5, with TRBD2 matching 9 bases. The germline V gene has CDR1 SNHLY and CDR2 FYNNEI. CDR3 length: 15 residues. The CDR3 region is CASSDRREGRETPYF. The CDR3, as DNA: TGTGCCAGCAGTGATAGGCGGGAGGGCCGAGAGACCCCGTACTTC.

This clonotype has more than one count but fewer than ten. V and J are TRBV27 and TRBJ2-3, with 7 nucleotides matching TRBD2. Germline CDR1 and CDR2: MNHEY and SMNVEV (reference sequence). This CDR3 contains 13 residues. The V segment lost 7 bases and the J segment 14 bases; nucleotides outside the gene matches: 15. For the CDR3, the DNA is TGTGCCAGCATGACTAGCCGAAGGATCAACGCGTATTTT. It encodes CASMTSRRINAYF.

This clonotype was counted at least ten times. This sequence joins TRBV20-1 and TRBJ2-7, with TRBD2 matching 7 bases. Germline CDR1 is DFQATT and CDR2 is SNEGSKA (reference sequence). This CDR3 has 14 amino acids. V trimming: 1 base; J trimming: 0 bases; junction bases outside the gene matches: 3. The CDR3 is CSARAGGFSYEQYF. Here the CDR3 DNA reads TGCAGTGCTAGAGCGGGAGGTTTCTCCTACGAGCAGTACTTC.